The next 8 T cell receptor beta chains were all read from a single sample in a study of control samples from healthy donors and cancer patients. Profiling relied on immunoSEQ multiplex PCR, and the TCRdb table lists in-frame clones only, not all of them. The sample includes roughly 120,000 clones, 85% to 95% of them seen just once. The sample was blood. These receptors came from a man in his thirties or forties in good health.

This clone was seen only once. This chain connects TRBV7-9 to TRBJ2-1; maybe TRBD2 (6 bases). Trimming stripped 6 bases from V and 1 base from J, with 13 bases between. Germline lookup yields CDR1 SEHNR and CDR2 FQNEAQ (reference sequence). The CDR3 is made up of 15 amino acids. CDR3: CASSPTRLSYNEQFF. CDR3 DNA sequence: TGTGCCAGCAGTCCGACTAGACTGTCCTACAATGAGCAGTTCTTC.

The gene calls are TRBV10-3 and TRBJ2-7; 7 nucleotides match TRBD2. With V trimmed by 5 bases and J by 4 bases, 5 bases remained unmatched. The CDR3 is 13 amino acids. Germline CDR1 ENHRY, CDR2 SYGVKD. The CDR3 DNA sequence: TGTGCCATCAGTAAAGCGGGGCAGTACGAGCAGTACTTC. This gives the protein CAISKAGQYEQYF.

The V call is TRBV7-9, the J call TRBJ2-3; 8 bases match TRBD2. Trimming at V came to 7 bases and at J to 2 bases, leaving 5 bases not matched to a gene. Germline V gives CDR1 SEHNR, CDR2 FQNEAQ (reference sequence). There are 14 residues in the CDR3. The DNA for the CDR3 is TGTGCCAGCACCCTTAGCGGGGCCACAGATACGCAGTATTTT. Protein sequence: CASTLSGATDTQYF.

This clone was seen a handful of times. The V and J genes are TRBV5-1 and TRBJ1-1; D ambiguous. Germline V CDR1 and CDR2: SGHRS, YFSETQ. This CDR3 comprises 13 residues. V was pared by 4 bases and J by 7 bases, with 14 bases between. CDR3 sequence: CASSPMTEVEAFF. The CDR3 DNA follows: TGCGCCAGCAGCCCCATGACCGAGGTTGAAGCTTTCTTT.

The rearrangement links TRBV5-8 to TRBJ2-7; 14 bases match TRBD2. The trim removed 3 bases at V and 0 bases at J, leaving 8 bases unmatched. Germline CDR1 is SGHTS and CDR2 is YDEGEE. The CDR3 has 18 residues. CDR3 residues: CASSSLWTSGGSSYEQYF. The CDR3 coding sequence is TGTGCCAGCAGCTCCCTATGGACTAGCGGGGGGAGCTCCTACGAGCAGTACTTC.

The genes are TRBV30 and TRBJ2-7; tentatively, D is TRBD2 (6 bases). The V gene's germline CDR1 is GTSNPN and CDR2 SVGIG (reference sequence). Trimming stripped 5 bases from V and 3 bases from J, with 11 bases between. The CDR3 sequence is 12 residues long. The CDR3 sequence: CAWGTGGYEQYF. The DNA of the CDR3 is TGTGCCTGGGGGACTGGGGGCTACGAGCAGTACTTC.

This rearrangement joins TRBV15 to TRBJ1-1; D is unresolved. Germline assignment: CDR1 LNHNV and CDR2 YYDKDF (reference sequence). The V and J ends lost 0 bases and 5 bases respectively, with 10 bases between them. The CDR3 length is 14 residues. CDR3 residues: CATSRERRYTEAFF. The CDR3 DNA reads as TGTGCCACCAGCAGAGAGAGGAGATATACTGAAGCTTTCTTT.

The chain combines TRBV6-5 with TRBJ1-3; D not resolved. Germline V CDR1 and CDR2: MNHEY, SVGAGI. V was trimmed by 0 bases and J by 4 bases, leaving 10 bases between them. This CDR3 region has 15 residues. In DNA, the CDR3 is TGTGCCAGCAGTTACTCAGGGCCTGCAGGAAACACCATATATTTT. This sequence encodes CASSYSGPAGNTIYF.